This entry describes one T cell receptor beta chain. This sample is part of a study of cytomegalovirus exposure and HLA in healthy donors. CDR1 is SEHNR and CDR2 is FQNEAQ in the germline V gene (reference sequence). CDR3 size: 14 residues. After removal of 5 bases from V and 4 bases from J, the junction contained 4 bases not matched to a gene. The PCR used 60 Vbeta and 13 Jbeta primers. Profiling relied on immunoSEQ multiplex PCR, and the TCRdb table lists in-frame clones only, not all of them. The repertoire holds 150,000 to 200,000 clones, with more than 60% as singletons. The material sequenced was PBMCs. This TCR was sampled from a woman aged 45 to 65 in good health and CMV-seropositive. The gene calls are TRBV7-9 and TRBJ2-5, with 10 bases that match TRBD2. The CDR3 reads CASSPPSGGETQYF. The CDR3 nucleotides are TGTGCCAGCAGCCCGCCTAGCGGGGGAGAGACCCAGTACTTC.